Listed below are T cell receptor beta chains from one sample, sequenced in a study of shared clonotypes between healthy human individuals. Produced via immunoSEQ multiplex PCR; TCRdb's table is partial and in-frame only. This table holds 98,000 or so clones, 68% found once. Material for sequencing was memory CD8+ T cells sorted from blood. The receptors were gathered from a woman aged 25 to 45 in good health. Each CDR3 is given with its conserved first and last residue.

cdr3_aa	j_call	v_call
CASSPRQGSDTEAFF	TRBJ1-1	TRBV7-9
CASRRGTSGFDEQFF	TRBJ2-1	TRBV19
CASLRSSISYNEQFF	TRBJ2-1	TRBV28
CASSPGTDNTGELFF	TRBJ2-2	TRBV4-2
CASSNPGTARYEQYF	TRBJ2-7	TRBV28
CASSYQGGADGYTF	TRBJ1-2	TRBV6-6
CASSSWGREATGELFF	TRBJ2-2	TRBV28
CASSNQGGGTGELFF	TRBJ2-2	TRBV25-1
CASRKGPTYEQYF	NA	TRBV13
CASSPQGAQGYTF	TRBJ1-2	TRBV5-4
CASSLFGGPPYNEQFF	TRBJ2-1	TRBV27
CASRGQGETQYF	TRBJ2-5	TRBV27
CATSSERDSGANVLTF	TRBJ2-6	TRBV15
CASRDWRGGSGETQYF	TRBJ2-5	TRBV11-2
CASSLAGTGPFGEQFF	TRBJ2-1	TRBV7-8
CASSPTPTGTYEQYF	TRBJ2-7	TRBV27
CASSEGQTHETQYF	TRBJ2-5	TRBV6-1
CASSPVTGPGDTQYF	TRBJ2-3	TRBV9
CASSFGVLYNEQFF	TRBJ2-1	TRBV5-4
CASSTTGAAEAFF	TRBJ1-1	TRBV27
CASSLVEGNTEAFF	TRBJ1-1	TRBV7-9
CASTRETGTGELFF	TRBJ2-2	TRBV7-9
CASSLFGQEKSYEQYF	TRBJ2-7	TRBV28
CASSFPGLDRSGGNQPQHF	TRBJ1-5	TRBV27
CASSRDSVQETQYF	TRBJ2-5	TRBV5-1
CASSQKTSRSEFNEQFF	TRBJ2-1	TRBV4-1
CATLPGTRQNQPQHF	TRBJ1-5	TRBV28
CASSSPGGQYYEQYF	TRBJ2-7	TRBV2
CASSPGTGHYEQYF	TRBJ2-7	TRBV9
CASSRLGTYYEQYF	TRBJ2-7	TRBV27
CASSFAGGRLVSYEQYF	TRBJ2-7	TRBV7-2
CASSPMGTAGTEAFF	TRBJ1-1	TRBV2
CASSLVDGNTIYF	TRBJ1-3	TRBV28
CASNLEGRGGYTF	TRBJ1-2	TRBV19
CAISGQGGRNTEAFF	TRBJ1-1	TRBV10-3
CASSRQGRNTEAFF	TRBJ1-1	TRBV5-1
CASSPSAQSTDTQYF	TRBJ2-3	TRBV27
CASSPTLAGGADTQYF	TRBJ2-3	TRBV27
CASALNQWLSSYEQYF	TRBJ2-7	TRBV7-8
CASSSRPEWGVWEQYF	TRBJ2-7	TRBV28
CASSQVWGLAGGGTDTQYF	TRBJ2-3	TRBV14
CASSLRLAGGPKSYEQYF	TRBJ2-7	TRBV28
CASSEEVAGIQPQHF	TRBJ1-5	TRBV6-1
CASSLNRDSGNTIYF	TRBJ1-3	TRBV5-1